These 8 T cell receptor beta chains share one sample of origin, sequenced in a study of TIL therapy for anti-PD-1-resistant metastatic lung cancer. Described time point: pre-treatment sample, taken before nivolumab and TIL therapy. This was the immunoSEQ v3 assay. The table came from immunoSEQ multiplex PCR; TCRdb's copy has only in-frame clones and leaves some out. The sample shows 54,000 or so clones, roughly 84% of them seen only once. Specimen: blood, collected at baseline. The receptors come from a person between 25 and 80 years old with non-small cell lung cancer.

The chain couples TRBV18 to TRBJ2-1; no definite D call. Trimming took off 0 bases at V and 0 bases at J, with 9 bases between the two ends. Germline CDR1 and CDR2: KGHSH and LQKENI. The CDR3 has 16 amino acids. CDR3 DNA sequence: TGTGCCAGCTCACCACCCAAGGCCAGCTCCTACAATGAGCAGTTCTTC. This sequence encodes CASSPPKASSYNEQFF.

The rearrangement uses TRBV6-5 and TRBJ2-1; D possibly corresponds to TRBD2 (6 bases). CDR3 length: 13 amino acids. CDR1 and CDR2 (germline): MNHEY, SVGAGI. With 4 bases removed from V and 5 bases from J, the gap between germline ends came to 9 bases. The CDR3 is CASSSWRDNEQFF. CDR3 sequence (DNA): TGTGCCAGCAGTTCCTGGAGGGACAATGAGCAGTTCTTC.

The CDR3 nucleotides read TGTGCCAGCAGAACGCGGACTAGCGGCCAAGAGACCCAGTACTTC. Translation: CASRTRTSGQETQYF. The chain is built from TRBV28 and TRBJ2-5; 10 nucleotides agree with TRBD2. This CDR3 contains 15 residues. Germline V gene lookup returns CDR1 MDHEN and CDR2 SYDVKM. With V trimmed by 6 bases and J by 1 base, 5 bases remained unmatched. Full variable domain (outside the CDR3, taken from reference TRBV28 and TRBJ2-5): DVKVTQSSRYLVKRTGEKVFLECVQDMDHENMFWYRQDPGLGLRLIYFSYDVKMKEKGDIPEGYSVSREKKERFSLILESASTNQTSMYLCASRTRTSGQETQYFGPGTRLLVL.

This chain connects TRBV27 to TRBJ2-6, with D unclear. This CDR3 is 15 amino acids long. Germline CDR1 is MNHEY and CDR2 is SMNVEV (reference sequence). Trimming stripped 5 bases from V and 3 bases from J, with 11 bases between. As DNA, the CDR3 is TGTGCCAGCAGTCCAATTCCTTTTGGGGCCAACGTCCTGACTTTC. This sequence encodes CASSPIPFGANVLTF. Using reference TRBV27 and TRBJ2-6 for the parts outside the CDR3, the full variable domain is EAQVTQNPRYLITVTGKKLTVTCSQNMNHEYMSWYRQDPGLGLRQIYYSMNVEVTDKGDVPEGYKVSRKEKRNFPLILESPSPNQTSLYFCASSPIPFGANVLTFGAGSRLTVL.

J is TRBJ1-6 and V is TRBV5-6, with no clear D. The CDR3 extends over 12 amino acids. The V gene's germline CDR1 is SGHDT and CDR2 YYEEEE. Trimming took off 0 bases at V and 9 bases at J, with 4 bases between the two ends. The CDR3 loop is CASSLDISPLHF. DNA of the CDR3: TGTGCCAGCAGCTTGGATATTTCACCCCTCCACTTT.

V gene TRBV7-3 combines with J gene TRBJ2-1; D might be TRBD1 (6 bases). The CDR3 loop spans 15 amino acids. In germline, CDR1 is SGHTA, CDR2 FQGTGA. Trimming stripped 2 bases from V and 1 base from J, with 9 bases between. CDR3 amino acids: CASSLGGRSYNEQFF. CDR3 bases: TGTGCCAGCAGCTTAGGGGGCCGATCCTACAATGAGCAGTTCTTC.

The chain links TRBV28 to TRBJ1-2; D is possibly TRBD1 (5 bases). Trimming stripped 7 bases from V and 7 bases from J, with 13 bases between. Germline CDR1 reads MDHEN; CDR2 reads SYDVKM. The CDR3 is made up of 12 amino acids. The CDR3 nucleotides read TGTGCCAGCACGGCAATTAGGGGTGGCTACACCTTC. This gives the protein CASTAIRGGYTF.

This chain links TRBV3-1 (or the pseudogene TRBV3-2) with TRBJ1-1; 7 nucleotides match TRBD1. This CDR3 comprises 14 residues. CDR1 is LGHDT and CDR2 is YNNKEL in the germline V gene (reference sequence). V lost 5 bases and J lost 4; bases outside the gene matches: 7. CDR3 sequence reads: CASSRGLGITEAFF. The CDR3 bases are TGTGCCAGCAGCAGGGGGCTGGGAATCACTGAAGCTTTCTTT.